This TCR beta chain was retrieved from a study of beta chain features in type 1 diabetes. As for the study in general: Cells sorted and examined across all samples totaled almost 110 million. The study's findings and limits: Lower insertion and higher deletion counts appeared at VDJ junctions in type 1 diabetes patients. PCR might favor shorter templates, equally in patients and controls.

Trimming took off 6 bases at V and 9 bases at J, with 15 bases between the two ends. Germline loops: CDR1 SNHLY, CDR2 FYNNEI. The CDR3 is 13 amino acids. With respect to this clone: As yet, its antigen is unknown.

Expressed TCRB transcripts got sequenced, as all isolated RNA was reverse transcribed. Libraries were prepared by immunoSEQ multiplex PCR; TCRdb keeps only in-frame clonotypes and omits some of them. The table shows 300,000 to 400,000 clones, with roughly 11% occurring only once. The gene calls are TRBV2 and TRBJ2-1; TRBD1 is a possible D gene (6 bases). The sequence came from a woman in her 30s in good health. Sequencing used naive CD4+ T cells from blood. The CDR3 DNA reads TGTGCCAGCAGCGAAACCGACAGGTTTGAGCAGTTCTTC. Its protein is CASSETDRFEQFF.